Listed here are 6 T cell receptor beta chains from one sample, sequenced in a study of blood T cells in healthy people across ages. Together with a sample-barcoded 5' primer, a J-beta primer mix was included in a second PCR lasting roughly 6 to 12 cycles. TCRdb fed the 5' RACE reads into MiXCR, producing one record per CDR3 protein. The sample contains around 1,000,000 distinct CDR3 sequences, around 25% of which appear only once. This same sample was also taken into another study, of T cells of mothers and their children.

Sample: blood. The source of these receptors is a girl under 10 years old in good health.

This chain connects TRBV7-2 to TRBJ2-1; D might be TRBD1 or TRBD2, each matching 6 bases. CDR3 size: 17 residues. With 5 bases removed from V and 0 bases from J, the gap between germline ends came to 17 bases. In germline, CDR1 is SGHTA, CDR2 FQGNSA. CDR3 DNA sequence: TGTGCCAGCAGCCTCCTCGGGGGCGGTACCTCCTACAATGAGCAGTTCTTC. Its protein product is CASSLLGGGTSYNEQFF.

This clonotype was found many times. The J gene is TRBJ2-5, the V gene TRBV2, with D perhaps TRBD1 (6 bases). The J call is in doubt because the DNA end fits TRBJ2-1 better. The CDR3 is 14 amino acids. The germline V gene has CDR1 SNHLY and CDR2 FYNNEI. CDR3 DNA sequence: TGTGCCAGCAGTGCGGGGACAACCTACAATGAGCAGTTCTTC. Amino acids: CASSAGTTYNEQFF.

In this sample, this clonotype turned up a few times. The chain has TRBV28 and TRBJ1-1; D unclear. The CDR3 spans 15 residues. Per germline, CDR1 MDHEN and CDR2 SYDVKM. V dropped 3 bases and J dropped 1 base, with 12 bases sitting between them. CDR3 sequence: CASSLTEGPNTEAFF. The CDR3, as DNA: TGTGCCAGCAGTTTGACGGAGGGCCCGAACACTGAAGCTTTCTTT.

The rearrangement links TRBV28 to TRBJ2-6, with no clear D. The CDR3 is 12 amino acids. The germline V gene has CDR1 MDHEN and CDR2 SYDVKM. The V end was cut by 10 bases, the J end by 4 bases, with 8 bases between. CDR3 DNA sequence: TGTGCCATCACGGCCGGGGCCAACGTCCTGACTTTC. It encodes CAITAGANVLTF.

In its sample, this clonotype was seen a few times. V gene TRBV20-1 combines with J gene TRBJ2-7; D remains unclear. Trimming shortened V by 5 bases and J by 2 bases, and 10 bases separated the two germline ends. Germline CDR1 is DFQATT and CDR2 is SNEGSKA (reference sequence). The CDR3 length is 12 residues. DNA for the CDR3: TGCAGTGCTGACCAAGGAACCTACGAGCAGTACTTC. Translation gives CSADQGTYEQYF.

The chain employs TRBV4-1 and TRBJ2-1; 9 nucleotides match TRBD2. J gave up 4 bases and V 1 base, and 5 bases lay outside the gene matches. The length of the CDR3 is 16 residues. Germline assignment: CDR1 MGHRA and CDR2 YSYEKL. CDR3 region: CASSQVGLAVYNEQFF. CDR3 sequence (DNA): TGCGCCAGCAGCCAAGTGGGACTAGCTGTTTACAATGAGCAGTTCTTC.